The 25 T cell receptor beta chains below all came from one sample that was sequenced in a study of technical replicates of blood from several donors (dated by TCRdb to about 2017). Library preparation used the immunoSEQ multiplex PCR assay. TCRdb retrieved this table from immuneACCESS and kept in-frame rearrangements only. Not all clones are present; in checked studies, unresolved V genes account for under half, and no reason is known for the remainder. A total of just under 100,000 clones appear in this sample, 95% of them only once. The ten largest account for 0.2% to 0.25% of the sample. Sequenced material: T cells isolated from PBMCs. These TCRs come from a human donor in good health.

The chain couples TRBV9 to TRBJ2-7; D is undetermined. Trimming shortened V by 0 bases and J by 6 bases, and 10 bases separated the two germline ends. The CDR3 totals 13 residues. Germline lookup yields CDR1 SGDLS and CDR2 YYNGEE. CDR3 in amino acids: CASSVDAGVEQYF. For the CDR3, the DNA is TGTGCCAGCAGCGTAGACGCCGGTGTCGAGCAGTACTTC.

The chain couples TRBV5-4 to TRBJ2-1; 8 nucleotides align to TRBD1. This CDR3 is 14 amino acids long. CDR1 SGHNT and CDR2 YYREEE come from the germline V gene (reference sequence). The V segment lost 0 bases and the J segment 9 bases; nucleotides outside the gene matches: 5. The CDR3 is CASSLEAQGGEQFF. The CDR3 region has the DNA TGTGCCAGCAGCTTGGAGGCACAGGGGGGTGAGCAGTTCTTC.

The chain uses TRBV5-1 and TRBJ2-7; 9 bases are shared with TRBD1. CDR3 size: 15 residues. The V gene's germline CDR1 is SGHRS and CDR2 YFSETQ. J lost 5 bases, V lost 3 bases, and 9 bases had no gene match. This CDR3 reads CASSWPRDRADEQYF. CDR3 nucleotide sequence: TGCGCCAGCAGCTGGCCCCGGGACAGGGCCGACGAGCAGTACTTC.

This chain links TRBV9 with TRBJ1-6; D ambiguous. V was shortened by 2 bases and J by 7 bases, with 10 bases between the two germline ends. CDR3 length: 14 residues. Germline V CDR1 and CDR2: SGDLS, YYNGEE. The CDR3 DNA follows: TGTGCCAGCAGCGTTCAGGCCCTAAATTCACCCCTCCACTTT. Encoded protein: CASSVQALNSPLHF.

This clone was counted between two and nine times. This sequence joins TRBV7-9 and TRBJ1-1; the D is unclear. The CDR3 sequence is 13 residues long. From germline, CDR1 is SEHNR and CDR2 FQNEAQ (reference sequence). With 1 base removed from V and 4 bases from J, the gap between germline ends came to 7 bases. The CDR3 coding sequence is TGTGCCAGCAGCTTAGGAGGGTCCACTGAAGCTTTCTTT. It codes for CASSLGGSTEAFF.

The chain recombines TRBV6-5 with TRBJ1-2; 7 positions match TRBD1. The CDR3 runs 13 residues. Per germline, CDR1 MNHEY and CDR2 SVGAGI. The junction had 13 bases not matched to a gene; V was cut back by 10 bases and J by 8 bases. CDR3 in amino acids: CAIKDRVTMGYTF. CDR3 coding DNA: TGTGCCATTAAAGACAGGGTAACTATGGGCTACACCTTC.

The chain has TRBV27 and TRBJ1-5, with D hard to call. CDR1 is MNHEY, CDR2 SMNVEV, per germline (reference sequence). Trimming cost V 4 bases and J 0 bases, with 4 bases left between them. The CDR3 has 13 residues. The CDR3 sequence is CASSSDSNQPQHF. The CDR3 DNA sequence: TGTGCCAGCAGTTCAGATAGCAATCAGCCCCAGCATTTT.

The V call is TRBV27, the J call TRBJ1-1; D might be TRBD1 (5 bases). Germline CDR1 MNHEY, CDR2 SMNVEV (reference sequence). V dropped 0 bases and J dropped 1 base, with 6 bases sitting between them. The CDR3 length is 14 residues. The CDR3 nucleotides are TGTGCCAGCAGTTTATCGGGGGGGAACACTGAAGCTTTCTTT. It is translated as CASSLSGGNTEAFF.

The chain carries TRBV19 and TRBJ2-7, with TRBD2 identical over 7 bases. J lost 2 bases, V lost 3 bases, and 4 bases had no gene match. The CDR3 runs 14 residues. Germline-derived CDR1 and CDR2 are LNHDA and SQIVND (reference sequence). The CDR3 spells CASSMGGWTYEQYF. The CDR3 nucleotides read TGTGCCAGTAGTATGGGGGGGTGGACCTACGAGCAGTACTTC.

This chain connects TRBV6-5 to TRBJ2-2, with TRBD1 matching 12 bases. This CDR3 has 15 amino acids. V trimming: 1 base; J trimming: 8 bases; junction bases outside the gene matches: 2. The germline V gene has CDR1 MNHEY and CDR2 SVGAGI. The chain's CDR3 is CASSYWDRGRGELFF. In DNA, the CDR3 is TGTGCCAGCAGTTACTGGGACAGGGGGCGAGGGGAGCTGTTTTTT.

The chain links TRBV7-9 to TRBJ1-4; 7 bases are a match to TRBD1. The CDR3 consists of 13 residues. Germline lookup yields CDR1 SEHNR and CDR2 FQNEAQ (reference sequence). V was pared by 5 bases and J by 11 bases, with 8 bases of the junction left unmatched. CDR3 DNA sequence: TGTGCCAGCAGCATCAGGGACAGAGGGAAACTGTTTTTT. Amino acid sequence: CASSIRDRGKLFF.

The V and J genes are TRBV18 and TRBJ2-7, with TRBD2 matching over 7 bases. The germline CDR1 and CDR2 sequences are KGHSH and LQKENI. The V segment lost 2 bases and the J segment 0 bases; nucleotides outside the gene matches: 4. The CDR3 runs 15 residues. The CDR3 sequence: CASSPERDLSYEQYF. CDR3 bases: TGTGCCAGCTCACCAGAGCGGGACCTCTCCTACGAGCAGTACTTC.

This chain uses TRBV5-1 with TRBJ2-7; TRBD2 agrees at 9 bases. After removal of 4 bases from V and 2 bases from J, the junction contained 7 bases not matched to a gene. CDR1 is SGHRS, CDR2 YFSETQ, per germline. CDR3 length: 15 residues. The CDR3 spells CASSPRLAAPYEQYF. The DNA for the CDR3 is TGCGCCAGCAGCCCCCGACTAGCGGCCCCCTACGAGCAGTACTTC.

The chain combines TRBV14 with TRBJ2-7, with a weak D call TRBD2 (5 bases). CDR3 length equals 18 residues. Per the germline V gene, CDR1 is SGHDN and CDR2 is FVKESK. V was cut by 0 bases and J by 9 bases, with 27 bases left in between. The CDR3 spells CASSQEQTSKRDQFSQYF. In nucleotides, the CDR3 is TGTGCCAGCAGCCAAGAACAGACCTCCAAGAGGGATCAATTCTCGCAGTACTTC.

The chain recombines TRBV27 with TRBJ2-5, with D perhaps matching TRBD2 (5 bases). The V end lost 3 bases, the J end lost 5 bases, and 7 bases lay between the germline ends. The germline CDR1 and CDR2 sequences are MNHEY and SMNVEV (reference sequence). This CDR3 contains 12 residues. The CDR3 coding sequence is TGTGCCAGCAGTTTGGGAGACGAGACCCAGTACTTC. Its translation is CASSLGDETQYF.

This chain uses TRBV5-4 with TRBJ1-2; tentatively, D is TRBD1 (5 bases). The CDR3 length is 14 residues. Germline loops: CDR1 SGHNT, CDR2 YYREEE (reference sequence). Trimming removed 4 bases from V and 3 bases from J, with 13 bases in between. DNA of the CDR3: TGTGCCAGCAGCCAAACAGGAGCTGACTATGGCTACACCTTC. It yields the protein CASSQTGADYGYTF. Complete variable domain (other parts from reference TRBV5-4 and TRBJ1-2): ETGVTQSPTHLIKTRGQQVTLRCSSQSGHNTVSWYQQALGQGPQFIFQYYREEENGRGNFPPRFSGLQFPNYSSELNVNALELDDSALYLCASSQTGADYGYTFGSGTRLTVV.

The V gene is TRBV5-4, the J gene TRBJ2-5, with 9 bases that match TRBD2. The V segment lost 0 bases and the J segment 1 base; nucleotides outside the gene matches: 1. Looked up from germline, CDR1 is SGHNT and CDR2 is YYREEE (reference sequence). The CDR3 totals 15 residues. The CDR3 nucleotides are TGTGCCAGCAGCTTGGGCGGGGGGGGCCAAGAGACCCAGTACTTC. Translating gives CASSLGGGGQETQYF.

The CDR3 DNA is TGTGCCAGCAGCTCAATGACAGGGGGCGTCGGCTACACCTTC. Translating gives CASSSMTGGVGYTF. The chain joins TRBV7-9 to TRBJ1-2, with TRBD1 identical over 10 bases. There are 14 residues in the CDR3. V shed 4 bases, J shed 8 bases, and the junction held 7 bases outside the gene matches. CDR1 is SEHNR, CDR2 FQNEAQ, per germline (reference sequence).

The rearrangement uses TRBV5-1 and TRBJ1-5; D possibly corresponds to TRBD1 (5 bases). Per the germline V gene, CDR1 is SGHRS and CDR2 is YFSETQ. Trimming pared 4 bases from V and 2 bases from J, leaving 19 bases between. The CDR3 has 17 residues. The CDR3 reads CASSLSPLGVGNQPQHF. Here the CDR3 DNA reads TGCGCCAGCAGCCTTTCCCCTTTAGGGGTTGGCAATCAGCCCCAGCATTTT. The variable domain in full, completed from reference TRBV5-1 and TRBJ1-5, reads KAGVTQTPRYLIKTRGQQVTLSCSPISGHRSVSWYQQTPGQGLQFLFEYFSETQRNKGNFPGRFSGRQFSNSRSEMNVSTLELGDSALYLCASSLSPLGVGNQPQHFGDGTRLSIL.

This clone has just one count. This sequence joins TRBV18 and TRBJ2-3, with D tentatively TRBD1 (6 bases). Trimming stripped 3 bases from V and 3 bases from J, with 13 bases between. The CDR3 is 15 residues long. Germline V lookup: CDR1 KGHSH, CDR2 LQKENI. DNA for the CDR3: TGTGCCAGCTCACCCCGTCAGGGGAAAACAGATACGCAGTATTTT. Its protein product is CASSPRQGKTDTQYF.

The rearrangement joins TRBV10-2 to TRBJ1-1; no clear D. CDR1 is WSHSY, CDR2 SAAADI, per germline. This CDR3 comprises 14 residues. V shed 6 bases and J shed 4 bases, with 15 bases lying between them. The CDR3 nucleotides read TGCGCCAGCAGGGGAGGGTTCGGAAGCACTGAAGCTTTCTTT. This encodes CASRGGFGSTEAFF.

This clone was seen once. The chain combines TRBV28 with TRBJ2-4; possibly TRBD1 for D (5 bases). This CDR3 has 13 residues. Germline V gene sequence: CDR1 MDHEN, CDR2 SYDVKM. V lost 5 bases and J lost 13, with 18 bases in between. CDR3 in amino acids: CASSIVRETAQYF. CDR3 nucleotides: TGTGCCAGCAGTATAGTCAGAGAGACAGCACAGTACTTC.

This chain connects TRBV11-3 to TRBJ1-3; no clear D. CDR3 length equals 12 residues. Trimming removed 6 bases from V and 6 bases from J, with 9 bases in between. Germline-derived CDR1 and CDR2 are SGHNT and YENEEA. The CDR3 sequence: CASSSGINTIYF. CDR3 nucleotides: TGTGCCAGCAGTTCCGGGATAAACACCATATATTTT. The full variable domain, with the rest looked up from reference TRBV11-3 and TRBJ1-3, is EAGVVQSPRYKIIEKKQPVAFWCNPISGHNTLYWYLQNLGQGPELLIRYENEEAVDDSQLPKDRFSAERLKGVDSTLKIQPAELGDSAVYLCASSSGINTIYFGEGSWLTVV.

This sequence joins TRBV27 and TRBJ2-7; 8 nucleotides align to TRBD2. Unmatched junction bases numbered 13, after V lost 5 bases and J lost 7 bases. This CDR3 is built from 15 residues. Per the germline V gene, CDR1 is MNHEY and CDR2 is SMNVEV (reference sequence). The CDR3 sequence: CASSQAGGTVREQYF. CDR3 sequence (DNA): TGTGCCAGCAGTCAGGCGGGAGGAACGGTGAGGGAGCAGTACTTC.

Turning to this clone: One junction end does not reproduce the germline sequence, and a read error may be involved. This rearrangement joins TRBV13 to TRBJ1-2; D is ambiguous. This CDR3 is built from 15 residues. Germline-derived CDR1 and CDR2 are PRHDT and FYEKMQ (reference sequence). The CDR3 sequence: CASSIGREFNYGYTF. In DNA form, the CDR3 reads TGTGCCAGCAGCATAGGACGGGAGTTTAACTATGGCTACACCTTC.